The rows below give T cell receptor beta chains drawn from one sample of a study of blood T cell repertoires in COVID-19. Here immunoSEQ multiplex PCR was the method, and the copy in TCRdb shows in-frame clones only, minus some. The repertoire holds 300,000 to 400,000 clones, with over 75% as singletons. Sequenced: PBMCs or T cells enriched from blood (not recorded which). The receptors derive from a woman younger than 45 with acute COVID-19. CDR3s include the opening cysteine and the closing phenylalanine or tryptophan.

cdr3_aa: CASTEGGSSYEQYF
j_call: TRBJ2-7
v_call: TRBV28

cdr3_aa: CASSSHSSSETQYF
j_call: TRBJ2-5
v_call: TRBV7-2

cdr3_aa: CASSLSSGGYNEQFF
j_call: TRBJ2-1
v_call: TRBV27

cdr3_aa: CASSLTGRSTGNTIYF
j_call: TRBJ1-3
v_call: TRBV7-3

cdr3_aa: CASREPGENEKLFF
j_call: TRBJ1-4
v_call: TRBV28

cdr3_aa: CASSEAGRGQAEAFF
j_call: TRBJ1-1
v_call: TRBV2

cdr3_aa: CASSFPGGSNEQFF
j_call: TRBJ2-1
v_call: TRBV7-2

cdr3_aa: CASSLRLAGGRTDTQYF
j_call: TRBJ2-3
v_call: TRBV7-2

cdr3_aa: CATSDPGVGYGYTF
j_call: TRBJ1-2
v_call: TRBV24-1

cdr3_aa: CSASFLVGQGSFNEQFF
j_call: TRBJ2-1
v_call: TRBV20-1

cdr3_aa: CASSSPEGENTEAFF
j_call: TRBJ1-1
v_call: TRBV9

cdr3_aa: CASSLMRTNSYEQYF
j_call: TRBJ2-7
v_call: TRBV7-2

cdr3_aa: CASSLSSSTEAFF
j_call: TRBJ1-1
v_call: TRBV7-2

cdr3_aa: CASSLPGRGNTIYF
j_call: TRBJ1-3
v_call: TRBV5-1

cdr3_aa: CATRITVHTEAFF
j_call: TRBJ1-1
v_call: TRBV5-1

cdr3_aa: CASSYRGPGNTIYF
j_call: TRBJ1-3
v_call: TRBV5-1

cdr3_aa: CASSKALPPQGGRDTEAFF
j_call: TRBJ1-1
v_call: TRBV21-1

cdr3_aa: CASSQDRDGYTF
j_call: TRBJ1-2
v_call: TRBV7-9

cdr3_aa: CASAVTNQPQHF
j_call: TRBJ1-5
v_call: TRBV2

cdr3_aa: CASSRGGSYEQYF
j_call: TRBJ2-7
v_call: TRBV14

cdr3_aa: CASSENRGPNYGYTF
j_call: TRBJ1-2
v_call: TRBV2

cdr3_aa: CASVGTGFYEQYF
j_call: TRBJ2-7
v_call: TRBV25-1

cdr3_aa: CASSTSGSQETQYF
j_call: TRBJ2-5
v_call: TRBV2

cdr3_aa: CASSFSAASYNEQFF
j_call: TRBJ2-1
v_call: TRBV7-3

cdr3_aa: CASSEFGTGLSEKLFF
j_call: TRBJ1-4
v_call: TRBV6-1

cdr3_aa: CASSFDRGPGNTIYF
j_call: TRBJ1-3
v_call: TRBV7-9

cdr3_aa: CASSLELAGGPPSSTDTQYF
j_call: TRBJ2-3
v_call: TRBV5-1

cdr3_aa: CASSPGQGRHPYGYTF
j_call: TRBJ1-2
v_call: TRBV9

cdr3_aa: CATSRLLGSYGYTF
j_call: TRBJ1-2
v_call: TRBV24-1

cdr3_aa: CASSPTGTEGYTF
j_call: TRBJ1-2
v_call: TRBV19

cdr3_aa: CASSQETPGEWYEQYF
j_call: TRBJ2-7
v_call: TRBV14

cdr3_aa: CASSPEIQDRAGNTIYF
j_call: TRBJ1-3
v_call: TRBV18

cdr3_aa: CASSESSGGYNEQFF
j_call: TRBJ2-1
v_call: TRBV6-1

cdr3_aa: CASRQGDVAGELFF
j_call: TRBJ2-2
v_call: TRBV19

cdr3_aa: CATSEGGTGNEKLFF
j_call: TRBJ1-4
v_call: TRBV24-1

cdr3_aa: CASRLGDREVDEKLFF
j_call: TRBJ1-4
v_call: TRBV12-2

cdr3_aa: CASSLSPRAGSYEQYF
j_call: TRBJ2-7
v_call: TRBV27

cdr3_aa: CASSPQLTSGGRSTDTQYF
j_call: TRBJ2-3
v_call: TRBV7-2

cdr3_aa: CASSQGSSRDGPVTEAFF
j_call: TRBJ1-1
v_call: TRBV4-1

cdr3_aa: CASSITRTGKDQPQHF
j_call: TRBJ1-5
v_call: TRBV19

cdr3_aa: CASSLWWGTSYEQYF
j_call: TRBJ2-7
v_call: TRBV5-6

cdr3_aa: CASKDRGRTDTQYF
j_call: TRBJ2-3
v_call: TRBV19

cdr3_aa: CASSYNNLAGGYTF
j_call: TRBJ1-2
v_call: TRBV6-5

cdr3_aa: CASREDRDRVLSPLHF
j_call: TRBJ1-6
v_call: TRBV2

cdr3_aa: CASSEGQGVVQPQHF
j_call: TRBJ1-5
v_call: TRBV6-1

cdr3_aa: CASSQDSSTDTQYF
j_call: TRBJ2-3
v_call: TRBV6-5

cdr3_aa: CASSEAGGGRGLGELFF
j_call: TRBJ2-2
v_call: TRBV2

cdr3_aa: CASSQWGGNEKLFF
j_call: TRBJ1-4
v_call: TRBV3-1/TRBV3-2

cdr3_aa: CASRRAENSPLHF
j_call: TRBJ1-6
v_call: TRBV2